These 9 T cell receptor beta chains were sequenced from one sample in a study of T cells after yellow fever vaccination. One entry per CDR3 protein, called by TCRdb with MiXCR from the 5' RACE reads. The table lists over 130,000 distinct CDR3 sequences, less than 9.5% of them singletons. Specimen: CD4+ T cells sorted from PBMCs, collected 5 days after the yellow fever booster vaccination. These receptors were obtained from a man aged 25 to 45 who received the YFV17D yellow fever vaccine.

This clonotype appeared many times. This chain links TRBV12-3 or TRBV12-4 with TRBJ2-5; D may be TRBD1 or TRBD2 (5 bases each). Trimming took off 5 bases at V and 4 bases at J, with 11 bases between the two ends. This CDR3 is built from 13 residues. CDR3 amino acids: CASSRQRRETQYF. The CDR3, as DNA: TGTGCCAGCAGTCGACAGCGGCGAGAGACCCAGTACTTC.

This clonotype has at least ten counts. This sequence joins TRBV12-3 or TRBV12-4 and TRBJ1-5, with D uncertain. This CDR3 region has 14 residues. The V gene lost 1 base and the J gene lost 6 bases, with 10 bases spanning the gap. The CDR3 nucleotides read TGTGCCAGCAGTTTAGTTGCAGTTAGTCAGCCCCAGCATTTT. It encodes CASSLVAVSQPQHF.

This clonotype has ten or more counts. This chain joins TRBV11-3 and TRBJ2-1; 9 positions match TRBD2. The germline CDR1 and CDR2 sequences are SGHNT and YENEEA. The CDR3 is made up of 14 amino acids. The V gene end was trimmed by 5 bases and the J gene end by 10 bases; junction bases not matched to a gene: 9. The CDR3 nucleotides are TGTGCCAGCAGCCCCGGGACTAGCTCAGAGGAGCAGTTCTTC. Protein product: CASSPGTSSEEQFF.

Many counts were recorded for this clonotype. This rearrangement joins TRBV20-1 to TRBJ2-1; D is perhaps TRBD2 (6 bases). Germline-derived CDR1 and CDR2 are DFQATT and SNEGSKA (reference sequence). Deletions cut 6 bases from V and 8 bases from J, with 20 bases between. The CDR3 is made up of 14 amino acids. Written as DNA, the CDR3 is TGCAGTGCCATGCGGGACGAAGGCCTTTATGAGCAGTTCTTC. Its protein is CSAMRDEGLYEQFF.

Of note for this clonotype: One junction end does not reproduce the germline sequence, and a read error may be involved. V gene TRBV20-1 combines with J gene TRBJ2-2; TRBD2 aligns across 11 bases. CDR3 size: 18 residues. Germline values: CDR1 DFQATT, CDR2 SNEGSKA (reference sequence). The CDR3: CCARDRGVLAGVSGELFF. CDR3 DNA: TGCTGTGCTAGAGATCGGGGGGTACTAGCGGGGGTATCCGGGGAGCTGTTTTTT.

This clonotype was detected ten times or more. V usage is TRBV7-3 and J usage is TRBJ2-1; the D gene is possibly TRBD1 (5 bases). The germline V gene has CDR1 SGHTA and CDR2 FQGTGA. V gave up 4 bases and J gave up 7 bases, with 11 bases separating them. The CDR3 runs to 13 residues. The CDR3 reads CASSSYQGNEQFF. The CDR3 nucleotides are TGTGCCAGCAGCTCCTATCAGGGAAATGAGCAGTTCTTC.

This clonotype was found many times. In nucleotides, the CDR3 is TGTGCCAGCAGCTTTCAAGTGACCAGCCGGGACAGGGTTTACAATGAGCAGTTCTTC. Amino acid sequence: CASSFQVTSRDRVYNEQFF. V and J are TRBV5-4 and TRBJ2-1, with 9 bases lining up with TRBD1. There are 19 residues in the CDR3. With V trimmed by 2 bases and J by 4 bases, 16 bases remained unmatched. Germline CDR1 reads SGHNT; CDR2 reads YYREEE (reference sequence).

In its sample, this clonotype was seen many times. This rearrangement joins TRBV20-1 to TRBJ2-2; no definite D call. Per the germline V gene, CDR1 is DFQATT and CDR2 is SNEGSKA (reference sequence). The V end was cut by 3 bases, the J end by 4 bases, with 6 bases between. The CDR3 is 12 amino acids. Written as DNA, the CDR3 is TGCAGTGCTAGGGTGGGCACCGGGGAGCTGTTTTTT. Its protein is CSARVGTGELFF.

This clonotype was detected ten times or more. The rearrangement uses TRBV7-7 and TRBJ2-3; D unresolved. This CDR3 is built from 13 residues. Germline V gene sequence: CDR1 SSHAT, CDR2 FNYEAQ (reference sequence). V shed 1 base and J shed 10 bases, with 12 bases lying between them. CDR3 in DNA: TGTGCCAGCAGCTTAGGCACAGCTCAAGCGCAGTATTTT. Translating it yields CASSLGTAQAQYF.